The 19 T cell receptor beta chains listed next were all sequenced from one sample in a study of blood T cell repertoires in COVID-19. The protocol was immunoSEQ multiplex PCR, while the TCRdb copy is restricted to in-frame clones and leaves out a portion. Counted here are 200,000 to 250,000 clones, 85% to 90% occurring once; the ten biggest clones make up about 0.95%. Sequencing was done on a sample of PBMCs or T cells enriched from blood (not recorded which). The receptors originated from a man aged 50 to 59 who had been exposed to COVID-19.

The V call is TRBV5-1, the J call TRBJ1-5, with 8 bases identical to TRBD1. The germline V gene encodes CDR1 SGHRS and CDR2 YFSETQ. The CDR3 is made up of 15 amino acids. V lost 2 bases to trimming and J lost 7 bases; unmatched junction nucleotides: 8. This CDR3 reads CASSLTTGDRQPQHF. The CDR3 DNA follows: TGCGCCAGCAGCTTAACGACAGGGGACCGGCAGCCCCAGCATTTT.

The chain joins TRBV5-1 to TRBJ2-3; 7 nucleotides match TRBD2. This CDR3 comprises 14 residues. Germline V gene sequence: CDR1 SGHRS, CDR2 YFSETQ. The V segment lost 5 bases and the J segment 5 bases; nucleotides outside the gene matches: 8. CDR3 DNA: TGCGCCAGCAGTACGGGAGGCAACGGAGATACGCAGTATTTT. This translates into CASSTGGNGDTQYF.

This chain joins TRBV5-4 and TRBJ2-1; weak D call: TRBD1 (6 bases). V was trimmed by 3 bases and J by 2 bases, leaving 18 bases between them. The length of the CDR3 is 17 residues. Per germline, CDR1 SGHNT and CDR2 YYREEE (reference sequence). In DNA form, the CDR3 reads TGTGCCAGCAGCTCGACAGGTACTGGGGGCCCCTACAATGAGCAGTTCTTC. This sequence encodes CASSSTGTGGPYNEQFF.

V is TRBV11-2 and J is TRBJ2-1; D is ambiguous. This CDR3 spans 12 amino acids. The ends were cut back, 3 bases at V and 5 bases at J, with 5 bases in the middle. Germline V gene lookup returns CDR1 SGHAT and CDR2 FQNNGV. The CDR3 DNA reads TGTGCCAGCAGCTTCCCTAACAATGAGCAGTTCTTC. It translates to CASSFPNNEQFF.

This clone was observed once. V and J are TRBV9 and TRBJ2-1; TRBD2 matches at 13 bases. V shed 3 bases, J shed 1 base, and the junction held 7 bases outside the gene matches. The CDR3 is 18 residues long. Germline CDR1 and CDR2: SGDLS and YYNGEE. The CDR3 DNA reads as TGTGCCAGCAGCGATCCCGGGACTAGCGGGAAATCCTACAATGAGCAGTTCTTC. Protein product: CASSDPGTSGKSYNEQFF.

This chain connects TRBV18 to TRBJ1-2; 7 bases align to TRBD1. Per germline, CDR1 KGHSH and CDR2 LQKENI. With 3 bases clipped from V and 7 bases from J, the junction kept 11 bases outside the gene matches. The CDR3 is 15 residues long. CDR3 in amino acids: CASSPLTGSLRGYTF. DNA of the CDR3: TGTGCCAGCTCACCGTTGACAGGGTCTTTGCGTGGCTACACCTTC.

The chain is built from TRBV6-6 and TRBJ2-7; D may be TRBD2 (7 bases). V was cut by 7 bases and J by 0 bases, with 16 bases left in between. The V gene's germline CDR1 is MNHNY and CDR2 SVGAGI (reference sequence). The CDR3 loop spans 15 amino acids. Here the CDR3 DNA reads TGTGCCAGCAAGCGTTCCGGGGGGCCCTCCTACGAGCAGTACTTC. Amino acids: CASKRSGGPSYEQYF.

The J gene is TRBJ2-7, the V gene TRBV2; TRBD2 agrees at 9 bases. The CDR3 covers 16 residues. J was trimmed by 3 bases and V by 0 bases; bases with no gene match: 6. Germline CDR1 reads SNHLY; CDR2 reads FYNNEI. The CDR3 bases are TGTGCCAGCAGTGAAGCGCAAGCGGGAGGATACTACGAGCAGTACGTC. The encoded protein is CASSEAQAGGYYEQYV.

The chain combines TRBV5-1 with TRBJ1-1, with D maybe TRBD1 (5 bases). The CDR3 totals 13 residues. V was clipped by 4 bases and J by 8 bases, with 15 bases between them. In germline, CDR1 is SGHRS, CDR2 YFSETQ. The CDR3, as DNA: TGCGCCAGCAGCGTCAGGGAAACCCGAGAAGCTTTCTTT. Protein product: CASSVRETREAFF.

The chain carries TRBV5-1 and TRBJ2-3; tentatively, D is TRBD1 (6 bases). V lost 0 bases, J lost 3 bases, and 11 bases lay in between. CDR1 is SGHRS, CDR2 YFSETQ, per germline. This CDR3 region has 15 residues. In nucleotides, the CDR3 is TGCGCCAGCAGCTTGGATACAGGGTTTACAGATACGCAGTATTTT. Protein sequence: CASSLDTGFTDTQYF.

The chain joins TRBV28 to TRBJ2-7; the D gene is possibly TRBD1 (6 bases). Germline V lookup: CDR1 MDHEN, CDR2 SYDVKM. The CDR3 runs to 15 residues. Trimming took 6 bases from V and 0 from J, leaving 15 bases between them. The CDR3 reads CASSYGTSSSYEQYF. For the CDR3, the DNA is TGTGCCAGCAGCTACGGGACAAGCAGCTCCTACGAGCAGTACTTC.

This chain uses TRBV6-5 with TRBJ1-3; weak D call: TRBD1 (6 bases). V dropped 6 bases and J dropped 1 base, with 13 bases sitting between them. Germline CDR1 reads MNHEY; CDR2 reads SVGAGI. The CDR3 loop spans 15 amino acids. CDR3 sequence reads: CASRGFTGSGNTIYF. The CDR3 nucleotides are TGTGCCAGCAGGGGATTCACAGGGTCTGGAAACACCATATATTTT.

This sequence joins TRBV10-3 and TRBJ2-3; D gene uncertain. V dropped 4 bases and J dropped 8 bases, with 10 bases sitting between them. The CDR3 loop spans 12 amino acids. Looked up from germline, CDR1 is ENHRY and CDR2 is SYGVKD. The CDR3 DNA follows: TGTGCCATCAGTGTAGACTCCCCTACGCAGTATTTT. Its translation: CAISVDSPTQYF.

J is TRBJ1-4 and V is TRBV28; 8 bases match TRBD1. V lost 3 bases and J lost 7; bases outside the gene matches: 16. This CDR3 spans 18 amino acids. CDR1 and CDR2 (germline): MDHEN, SYDVKM. Here the CDR3 reads CASSFLPRWTGRGEKLFF. The CDR3 bases are TGTGCCAGCAGTTTTCTCCCCCGTTGGACAGGGAGGGGTGAAAAACTGTTTTTT. The variable domain in full, with the rest retrieved from reference TRBV28 and TRBJ1-4, is DVKVTQSSRYLVKRTGEKVFLECVQDMDHENMFWYRQDPGLGLRLIYFSYDVKMKEKGDIPEGYSVSREKKERFSLILESASTNQTSMYLCASSFLPRWTGRGEKLFFGSGTQLSVL.

The chain has TRBV29-1 and TRBJ2-4; TRBD1 or TRBD2 may be the D gene (5 bases each). The CDR3 totals 12 residues. The V gene lost 7 bases and the J gene lost 9 bases, with 16 bases spanning the gap. The germline CDR1 and CDR2 sequences are SQVTM and ANQGSEA. For the CDR3, the DNA is TGCAGCGCGGGACCCACTGAGGGCATTCAGTACTTC. Translating it yields CSAGPTEGIQYF.

This chain links TRBV2 with TRBJ1-5; D gene uncertain. Germline lookup yields CDR1 SNHLY and CDR2 FYNNEI. The V end was cut by 1 base, the J end by 4 bases, with 8 bases between. This CDR3 comprises 14 residues. CDR3 in DNA: TGTGCCAGCAGTGAAGTTAGCTGGAATCAGCCCCAGCATTTT. It codes for CASSEVSWNQPQHF.

DNA of the CDR3: TGCGCCAGCAGTCAGACAGGGCCGGGCACTGAAGCTTTCTTT. This sequence encodes CASSQTGPGTEAFF. The chain carries TRBV5-1 and TRBJ1-1, with 7 bases fitting TRBD1. The CDR3 totals 14 residues. Germline CDR1 SGHRS, CDR2 YFSETQ. The J segment lost 4 bases and the V segment lost 5 bases, leaving 8 bases of the junction unmatched.

The chain uses TRBV4-2 and TRBJ2-1, with TRBD2 identical over 10 bases. CDR1 and CDR2 from the germline V gene are LGHNA and YNFKEQ. This CDR3 is built from 13 residues. V trimming: 1 base; J trimming: 13 bases; junction bases outside the gene matches: 4. The CDR3: CASSQAQRGGQFF. As DNA, the CDR3 is TGTGCCAGCAGCCAAGCGCAGCGGGGGGGCCAGTTCTTC.

This chain connects TRBV2 to TRBJ2-3; D unclear. The CDR3 consists of 15 residues. Trimming stripped 4 bases from V and 4 bases from J, with 15 bases between. CDR1 and CDR2 (germline): SNHLY, FYNNEI. CDR3 sequence reads: CASSAQGTVADTQYF. The CDR3, as DNA: TGTGCCAGCAGTGCCCAAGGTACAGTGGCAGATACGCAGTATTTT. The full variable domain, in which reference TRBV2 and TRBJ2-3 provide the parts outside the CDR3, is EPEVTQTPSHQVTQMGQEVILRCVPISNHLYFYWYRQILGQKVEFLVSFYNNEISEKSEIFDDQFSVERPDGSNFTLKIRSTKLEDSAMYFCASSAQGTVADTQYFGPGTRLTVL.